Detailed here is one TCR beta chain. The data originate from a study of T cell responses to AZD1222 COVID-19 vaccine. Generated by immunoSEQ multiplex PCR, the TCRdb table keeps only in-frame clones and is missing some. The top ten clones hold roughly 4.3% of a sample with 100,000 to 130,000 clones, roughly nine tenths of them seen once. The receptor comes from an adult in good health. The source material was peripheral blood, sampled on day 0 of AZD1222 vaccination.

CDR3 amino acids: CASSPLFNTEAFF. The CDR3 nucleotides read TGTGCCAGCAGCCCGTTATTCAACACTGAAGCTTTCTTT. V gene TRBV6-5 combines with J gene TRBJ1-1, with D hard to call. The CDR3 runs 13 residues. Germline CDR1 and CDR2: MNHEY and SVGAGI. Trimming removed 6 bases at V and 2 bases at J, with 10 bases between.